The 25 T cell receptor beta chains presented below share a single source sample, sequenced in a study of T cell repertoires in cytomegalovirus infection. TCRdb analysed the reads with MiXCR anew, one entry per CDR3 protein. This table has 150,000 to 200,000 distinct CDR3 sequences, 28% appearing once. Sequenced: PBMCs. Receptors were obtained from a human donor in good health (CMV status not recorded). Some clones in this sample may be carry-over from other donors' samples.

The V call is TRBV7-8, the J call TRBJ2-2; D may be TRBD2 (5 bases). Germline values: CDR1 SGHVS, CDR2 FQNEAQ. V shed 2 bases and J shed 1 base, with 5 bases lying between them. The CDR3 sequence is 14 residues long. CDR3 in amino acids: CASSLRENTGELFF. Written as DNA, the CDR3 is TGTGCCAGCAGCTTACGGGAGAACACCGGGGAGCTGTTTTTT.

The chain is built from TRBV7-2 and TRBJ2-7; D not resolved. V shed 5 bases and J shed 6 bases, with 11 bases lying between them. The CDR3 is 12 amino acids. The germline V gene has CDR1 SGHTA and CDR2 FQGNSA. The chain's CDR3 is CASSRAAGEQYF. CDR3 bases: TGTGCCAGCAGCAGGGCGGCAGGCGAGCAGTACTTC.

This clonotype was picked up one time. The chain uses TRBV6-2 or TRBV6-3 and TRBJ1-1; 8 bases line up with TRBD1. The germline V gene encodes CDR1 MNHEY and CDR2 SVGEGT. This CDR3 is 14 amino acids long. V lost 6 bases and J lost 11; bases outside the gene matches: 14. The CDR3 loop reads CASSRDRGEVIAFF. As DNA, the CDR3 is TGTGCCAGCAGCCGCGACAGGGGCGAAGTAATTGCTTTCTTT.

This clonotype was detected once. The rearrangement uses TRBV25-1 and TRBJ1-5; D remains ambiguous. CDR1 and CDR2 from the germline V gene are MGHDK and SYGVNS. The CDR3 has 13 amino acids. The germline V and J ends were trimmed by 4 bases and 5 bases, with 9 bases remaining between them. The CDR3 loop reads CASSGRKDQPQHF. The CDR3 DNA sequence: TGTGCCAGCAGTGGGAGAAAGGATCAGCCCCAGCATTTT.

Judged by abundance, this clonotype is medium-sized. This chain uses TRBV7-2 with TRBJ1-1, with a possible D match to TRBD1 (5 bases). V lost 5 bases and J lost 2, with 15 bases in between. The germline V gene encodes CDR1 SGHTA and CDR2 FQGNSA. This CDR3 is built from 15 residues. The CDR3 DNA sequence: TGTGCCAGCAGCCCGGAGGGACGGAGAAACACTGAAGCTTTCTTT. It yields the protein CASSPEGRRNTEAFF. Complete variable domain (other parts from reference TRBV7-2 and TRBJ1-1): GAGVSQSPSNKVTEKGKDVELRCDPISGHTALYWYRQSLGQGLEFLIYFQGNSAPDKSGLPSDRFSAERTGGSVSTLTIQRTQQEDSAVYLCASSPEGRRNTEAFFGQGTRLTVV.

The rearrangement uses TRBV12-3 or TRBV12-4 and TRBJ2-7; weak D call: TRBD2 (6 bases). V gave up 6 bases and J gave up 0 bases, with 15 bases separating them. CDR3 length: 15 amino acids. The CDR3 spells CASRVGTVDSYEQYF. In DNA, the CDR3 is TGTGCCAGCAGGGTAGGGACTGTGGACTCCTACGAGCAGTACTTC.

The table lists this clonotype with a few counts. For the CDR3, the DNA is TGTGCCAGTAGTATTCCGAGGGACCCACACAATGAGCAGTTCTTC. It codes for CASSIPRDPHNEQFF. This chain connects TRBV19 to TRBJ2-1; possibly TRBD1 or TRBD2 for D (5 bases each). The V gene lost 3 bases and the J gene lost 5 bases, with 14 bases spanning the gap. This CDR3 is built from 15 residues. Per the germline V gene, CDR1 is LNHDA and CDR2 is SQIVND (reference sequence).

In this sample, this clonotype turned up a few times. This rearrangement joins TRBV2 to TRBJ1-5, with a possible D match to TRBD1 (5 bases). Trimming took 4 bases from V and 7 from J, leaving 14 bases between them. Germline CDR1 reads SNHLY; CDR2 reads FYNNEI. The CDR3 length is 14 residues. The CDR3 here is CASSGGGSGQPQHF. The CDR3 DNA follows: TGTGCCAGCAGTGGGGGGGGGTCTGGCCAGCCCCAGCATTTT.

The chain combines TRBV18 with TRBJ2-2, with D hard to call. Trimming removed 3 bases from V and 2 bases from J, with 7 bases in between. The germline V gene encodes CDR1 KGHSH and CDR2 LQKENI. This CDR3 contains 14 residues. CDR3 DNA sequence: TGTGCCAGCTCACCGACCGTTAACACCGGGGAGCTGTTTTTT. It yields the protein CASSPTVNTGELFF.

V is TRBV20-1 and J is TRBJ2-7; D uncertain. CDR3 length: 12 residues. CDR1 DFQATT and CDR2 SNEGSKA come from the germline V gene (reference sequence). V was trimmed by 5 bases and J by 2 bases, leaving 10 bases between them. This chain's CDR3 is CSAVDSTYEQYF. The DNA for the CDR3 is TGCAGTGCTGTAGATTCGACCTACGAGCAGTACTTC.

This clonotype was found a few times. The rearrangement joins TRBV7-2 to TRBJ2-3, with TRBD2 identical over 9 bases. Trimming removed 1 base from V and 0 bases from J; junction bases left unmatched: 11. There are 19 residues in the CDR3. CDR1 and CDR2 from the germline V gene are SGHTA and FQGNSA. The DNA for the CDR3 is TGTGCCAGCAGCTTAGGGTCCGGTATAGCGGGGGCTAGCACAGATACGCAGTATTTT. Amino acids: CASSLGSGIAGASTDTQYF.

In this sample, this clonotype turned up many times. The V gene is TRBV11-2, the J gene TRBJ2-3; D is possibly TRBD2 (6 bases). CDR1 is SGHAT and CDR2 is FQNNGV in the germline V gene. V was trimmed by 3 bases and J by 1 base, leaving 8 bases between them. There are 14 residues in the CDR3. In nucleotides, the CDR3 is TGTGCCAGCAGCTTCGGAGGGGGCACAGATACGCAGTATTTT. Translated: CASSFGGGTDTQYF.

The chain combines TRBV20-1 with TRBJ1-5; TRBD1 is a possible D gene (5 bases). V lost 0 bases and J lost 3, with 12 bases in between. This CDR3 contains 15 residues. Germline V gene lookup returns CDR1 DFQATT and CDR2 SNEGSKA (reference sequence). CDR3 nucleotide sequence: TGCAGTGCTAGAGAGGGGCAGGTAAACAATCAGCCCCAGCATTTT. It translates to CSAREGQVNNQPQHF.

CDR3 nucleotides: TGTGCCAGCAGTGAAATTACCACCGCCGACTATGGCTACACCTTC. Translating gives CASSEITTADYGYTF. V usage is TRBV2 and J usage is TRBJ1-2; D call uncertain. Looked up from germline, CDR1 is SNHLY and CDR2 is FYNNEI. With 2 bases removed from V and 3 bases from J, the gap between germline ends came to 13 bases. This CDR3 region has 15 residues.

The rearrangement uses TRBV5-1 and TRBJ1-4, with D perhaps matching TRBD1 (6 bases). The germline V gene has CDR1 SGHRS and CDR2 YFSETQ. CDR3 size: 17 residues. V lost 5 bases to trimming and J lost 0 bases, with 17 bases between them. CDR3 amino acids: CASSEWGPQTTNEKLFF. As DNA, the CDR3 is TGCGCCAGCAGTGAGTGGGGGCCTCAAACAACTAATGAAAAACTGTTTTTT. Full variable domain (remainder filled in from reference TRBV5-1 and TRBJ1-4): KAGVTQTPRYLIKTRGQQVTLSCSPISGHRSVSWYQQTPGQGLQFLFEYFSETQRNKGNFPGRFSGRQFSNSRSEMNVSTLELGDSALYLCASSEWGPQTTNEKLFFGSGTQLSVL.

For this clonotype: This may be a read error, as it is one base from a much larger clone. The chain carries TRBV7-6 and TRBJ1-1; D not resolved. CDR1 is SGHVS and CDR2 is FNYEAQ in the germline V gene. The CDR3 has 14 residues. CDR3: CASNLVSGSTEAFF. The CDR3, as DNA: TGTGCCAGCAACTTAGTGAGTGGCAGCACTGAAGCTTTCTTT.

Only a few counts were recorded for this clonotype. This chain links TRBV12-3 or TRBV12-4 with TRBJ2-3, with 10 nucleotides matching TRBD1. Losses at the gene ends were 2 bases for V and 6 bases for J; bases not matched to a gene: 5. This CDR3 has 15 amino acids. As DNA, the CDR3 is TGTGCCAGCAGTTTAAGACAGGGGGCAAGGGATACGCAGTATTTT. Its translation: CASSLRQGARDTQYF.

The DNA for the CDR3 is TGCGCCAGCACTCCTAGGGGGTCTTTCACAGATACGCAGTATTTT. Protein sequence: CASTPRGSFTDTQYF. The chain carries TRBV5-1 and TRBJ2-3; maybe TRBD1 (6 bases). Trimming took off 6 bases at V and 2 bases at J, with 16 bases between the two ends. Germline CDR1 is SGHRS and CDR2 is YFSETQ. This CDR3 has 15 amino acids.

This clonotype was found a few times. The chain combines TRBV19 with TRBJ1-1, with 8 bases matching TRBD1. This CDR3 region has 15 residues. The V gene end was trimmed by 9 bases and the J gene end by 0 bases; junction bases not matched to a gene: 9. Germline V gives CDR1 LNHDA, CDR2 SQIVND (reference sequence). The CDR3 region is CASHNRGEMNTEAFF. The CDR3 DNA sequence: TGTGCCAGCCATAACAGGGGGGAAATGAACACTGAAGCTTTCTTT. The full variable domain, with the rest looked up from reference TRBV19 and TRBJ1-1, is DGGITQSPKYLFRKEGQNVTLSCEQNLNHDAMYWYRQDPGQGLRLIYYSQIVNDFQKGDIAEGYSVSREKKESFPLTVTSAQKNPTAFYLCASHNRGEMNTEAFFGQGTRLTVV.

The DNA of the CDR3 is TGCAGTGCTGGGACAATCGACGAGCAGTACTTC. It encodes CSAGTIDEQYF. The chain recombines TRBV20-1 with TRBJ2-7, with a tentative D call TRBD1 (6 bases). V was trimmed by 5 bases and J by 5 bases, leaving 10 bases between them. The CDR3 loop spans 11 amino acids. In germline, CDR1 is DFQATT, CDR2 SNEGSKA (reference sequence).

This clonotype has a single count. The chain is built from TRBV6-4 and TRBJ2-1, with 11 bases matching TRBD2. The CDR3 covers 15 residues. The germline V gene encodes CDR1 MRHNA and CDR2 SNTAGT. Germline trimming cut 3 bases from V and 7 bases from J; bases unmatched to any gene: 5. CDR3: CASSESSGGLNEQFF. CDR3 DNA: TGTGCCAGCAGTGAGTCTAGCGGGGGGCTGAATGAGCAGTTCTTC.

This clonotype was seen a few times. The CDR3 protein is CASSGGPSEVHNEQFF. As DNA, the CDR3 is TGTGCCAGCAGTGGCGGGCCCTCGGAGGTTCACAATGAGCAGTTCTTC. The chain combines TRBV6-1 with TRBJ2-1; TRBD2 is a possible D gene (5 bases). The CDR3 consists of 16 residues. Between the trimmed V and J ends, which lost 4 bases and 5 bases, there was a span of 18 bases. CDR1 is MNHNS and CDR2 is SASEGT in the germline V gene.

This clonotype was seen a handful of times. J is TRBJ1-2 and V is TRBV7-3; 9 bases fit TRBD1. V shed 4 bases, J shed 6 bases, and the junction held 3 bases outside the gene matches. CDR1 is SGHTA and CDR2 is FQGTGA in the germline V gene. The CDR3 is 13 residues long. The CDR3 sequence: CASSSRTGDGYTF. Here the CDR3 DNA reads TGTGCCAGCAGCTCCAGGACAGGGGATGGCTACACCTTC.

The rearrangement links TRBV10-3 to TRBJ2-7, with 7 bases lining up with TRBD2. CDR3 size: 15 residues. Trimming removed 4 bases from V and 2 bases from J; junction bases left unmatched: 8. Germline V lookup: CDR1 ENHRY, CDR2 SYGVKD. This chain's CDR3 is CAISVSQGGAYEQYF. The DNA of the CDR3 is TGTGCCATCAGTGTTAGTCAGGGAGGGGCCTACGAGCAGTACTTC.

DNA of the CDR3: TGCAGTGCCGTTTCATCCGGGCTCCCTTTAGGGTCACCCCTCCACTTT. Protein: CSAVSSGLPLGSPLHF. The chain combines TRBV20-1 with TRBJ1-6; the D is unclear. V lost 6 bases and J lost 10, with 25 bases in between. The CDR3 consists of 16 residues. Germline loops: CDR1 DFQATT, CDR2 SNEGSKA (reference sequence).